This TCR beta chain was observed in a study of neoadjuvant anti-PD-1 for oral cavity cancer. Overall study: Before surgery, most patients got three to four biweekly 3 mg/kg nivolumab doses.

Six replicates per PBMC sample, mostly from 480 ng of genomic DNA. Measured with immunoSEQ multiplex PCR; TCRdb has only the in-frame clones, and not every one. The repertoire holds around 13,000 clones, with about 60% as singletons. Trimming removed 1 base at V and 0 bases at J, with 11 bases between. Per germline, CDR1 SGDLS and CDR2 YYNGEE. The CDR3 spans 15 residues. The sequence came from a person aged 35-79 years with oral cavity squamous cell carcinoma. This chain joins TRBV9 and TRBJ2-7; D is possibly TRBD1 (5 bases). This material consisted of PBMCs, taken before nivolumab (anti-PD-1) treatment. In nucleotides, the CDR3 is TGTGCCAGCAGCGTATTTGATGACAGCTCCTACGAGCAGTACTTC. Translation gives CASSVFDDSSYEQYF.